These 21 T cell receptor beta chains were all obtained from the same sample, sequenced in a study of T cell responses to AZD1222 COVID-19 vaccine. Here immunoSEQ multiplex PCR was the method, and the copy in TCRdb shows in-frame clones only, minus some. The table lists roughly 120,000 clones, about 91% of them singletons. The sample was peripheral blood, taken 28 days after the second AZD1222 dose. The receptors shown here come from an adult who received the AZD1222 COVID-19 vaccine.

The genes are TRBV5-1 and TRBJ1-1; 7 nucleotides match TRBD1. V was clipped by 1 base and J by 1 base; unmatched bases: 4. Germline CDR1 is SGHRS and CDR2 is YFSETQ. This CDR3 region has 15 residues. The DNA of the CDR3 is TGCGCCAGCAGCTTGACAGGGGCGACGAACACTGAAGCTTTCTTT. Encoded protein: CASSLTGATNTEAFF. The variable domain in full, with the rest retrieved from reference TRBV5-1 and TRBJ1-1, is KAGVTQTPRYLIKTRGQQVTLSCSPISGHRSVSWYQQTPGQGLQFLFEYFSETQRNKGNFPGRFSGRQFSNSRSEMNVSTLELGDSALYLCASSLTGATNTEAFFGQGTRLTVV.

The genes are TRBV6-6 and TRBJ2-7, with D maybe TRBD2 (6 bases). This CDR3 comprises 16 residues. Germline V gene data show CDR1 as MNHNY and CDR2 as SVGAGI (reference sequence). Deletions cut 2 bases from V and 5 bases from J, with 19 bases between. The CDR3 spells CASSYGGQLELNEQYF. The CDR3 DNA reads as TGTGCCAGCAGTTACGGAGGGCAGCTAGAGCTAAACGAGCAGTACTTC.

CDR3 protein: CASSFVNYGYTF. In DNA form, the CDR3 reads TGTGCCAGCAGCTTCGTCAACTATGGCTACACCTTC. The chain is built from TRBV7-9 and TRBJ1-2, with D hard to call. V lost 3 bases, J lost 2 bases, and 4 bases lay in between. CDR1 and CDR2 from the germline V gene are SEHNR and FQNEAQ (reference sequence). The CDR3 is 12 residues long.

The CDR3 sequence is CASSFTDREDGYTF. In DNA form, the CDR3 reads TGTGCCAGCAGCTTTACAGACAGGGAGGACGGCTACACCTTC. The gene calls are TRBV5-6 and TRBJ1-2; 7 positions agree with TRBD1. The ends lost 2 bases at V and 8 bases at J; junction bases unmatched: 9. This CDR3 comprises 14 residues. CDR1 is SGHDT and CDR2 is YYEEEE in the germline V gene.

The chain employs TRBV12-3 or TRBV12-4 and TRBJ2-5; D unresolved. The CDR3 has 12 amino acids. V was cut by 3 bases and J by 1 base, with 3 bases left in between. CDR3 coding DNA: TGTGCCAGCAGTTTGAGCCAAGAGACCCAGTACTTC. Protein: CASSLSQETQYF.

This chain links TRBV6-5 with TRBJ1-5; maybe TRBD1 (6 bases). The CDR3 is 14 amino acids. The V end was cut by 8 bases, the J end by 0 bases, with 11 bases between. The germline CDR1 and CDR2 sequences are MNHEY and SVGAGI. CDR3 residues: CASSEDSSNQPQHF. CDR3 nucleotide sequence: TGTGCCAGCTCGGAGGACAGTAGCAATCAGCCCCAGCATTTT.

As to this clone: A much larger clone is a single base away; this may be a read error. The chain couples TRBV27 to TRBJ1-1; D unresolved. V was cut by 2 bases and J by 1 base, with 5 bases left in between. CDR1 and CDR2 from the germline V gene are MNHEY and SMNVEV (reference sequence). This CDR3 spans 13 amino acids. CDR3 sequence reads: CASSLTKNTEAFF. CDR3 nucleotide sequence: TGTGCCAGCAGTTTAACAAAGAACACTGAAGCTTTCTTT.

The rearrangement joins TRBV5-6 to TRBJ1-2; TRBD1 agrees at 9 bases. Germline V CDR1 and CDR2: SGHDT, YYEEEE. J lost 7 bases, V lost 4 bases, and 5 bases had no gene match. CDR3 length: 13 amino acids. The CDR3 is CASSVQGAAGYTF. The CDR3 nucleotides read TGTGCCAGCAGCGTACAGGGGGCGGCTGGCTACACCTTC. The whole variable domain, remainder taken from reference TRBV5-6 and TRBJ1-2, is DAGVTQSPTHLIKTRGQQVTLRCSPKSGHDTVSWYQQALGQGPQFIFQYYEEEERQRGNFPDRFSGHQFPNYSSELNVNALLLGDSALYLCASSVQGAAGYTFGSGTRLTVV.

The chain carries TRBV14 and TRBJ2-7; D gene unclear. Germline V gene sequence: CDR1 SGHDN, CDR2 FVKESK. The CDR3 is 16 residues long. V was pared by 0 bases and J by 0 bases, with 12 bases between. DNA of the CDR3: TGTGCCAGCAGCCAAGATGCCTTCCTGAGCTCCTACGAGCAGTACTTC. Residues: CASSQDAFLSSYEQYF.

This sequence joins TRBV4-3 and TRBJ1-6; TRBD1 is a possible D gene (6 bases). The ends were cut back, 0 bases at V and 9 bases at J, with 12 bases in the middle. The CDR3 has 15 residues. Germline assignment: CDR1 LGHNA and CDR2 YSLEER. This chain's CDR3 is CASSQDTGAISPLHF. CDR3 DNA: TGCGCCAGCAGCCAAGATACGGGGGCGATTTCACCCCTCCACTTT.

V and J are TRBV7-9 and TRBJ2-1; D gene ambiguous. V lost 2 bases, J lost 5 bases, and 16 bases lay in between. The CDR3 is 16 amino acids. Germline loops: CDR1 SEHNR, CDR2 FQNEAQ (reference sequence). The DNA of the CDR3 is TGTGCCAGCAGCTTAACCACTCCCATATTAAACAATGAGCAGTTCTTC. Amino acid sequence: CASSLTTPILNNEQFF.

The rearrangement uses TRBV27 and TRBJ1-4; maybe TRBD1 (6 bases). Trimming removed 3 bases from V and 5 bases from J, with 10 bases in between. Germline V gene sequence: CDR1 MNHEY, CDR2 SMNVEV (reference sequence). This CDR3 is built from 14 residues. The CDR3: CASSLSRGNEKLFF. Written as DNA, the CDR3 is TGTGCCAGCAGTTTGTCCAGGGGAAATGAAAAACTGTTTTTT.

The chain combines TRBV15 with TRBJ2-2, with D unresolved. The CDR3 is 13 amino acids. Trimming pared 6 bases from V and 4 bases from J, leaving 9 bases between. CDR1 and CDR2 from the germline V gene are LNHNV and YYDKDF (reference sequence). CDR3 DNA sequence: TGTGCCACCAGGACTGTCCGCACCGGGGAGCTGTTTTTT. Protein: CATRTVRTGELFF.

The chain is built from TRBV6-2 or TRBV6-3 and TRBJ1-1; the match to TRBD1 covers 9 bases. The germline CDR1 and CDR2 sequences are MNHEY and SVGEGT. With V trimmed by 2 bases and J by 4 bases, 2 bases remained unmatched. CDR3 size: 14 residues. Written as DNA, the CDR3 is TGTGCCAGCAGTTACGGGACAGGGTTCACTGAAGCTTTCTTT. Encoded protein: CASSYGTGFTEAFF.

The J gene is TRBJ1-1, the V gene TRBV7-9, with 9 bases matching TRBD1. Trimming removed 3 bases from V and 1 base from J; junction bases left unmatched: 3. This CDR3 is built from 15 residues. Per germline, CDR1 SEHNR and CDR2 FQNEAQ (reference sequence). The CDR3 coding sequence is TGTGCCAGCAGCTTGGCGGGACAGGGGAACACTGAAGCTTTCTTT. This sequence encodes CASSLAGQGNTEAFF.

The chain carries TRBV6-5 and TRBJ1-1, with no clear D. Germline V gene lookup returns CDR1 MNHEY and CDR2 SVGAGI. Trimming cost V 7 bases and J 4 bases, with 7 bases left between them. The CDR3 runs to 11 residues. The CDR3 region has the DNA TGTGCCAGCATCTCCGCCACTGAAGCTTTCTTT. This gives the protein CASISATEAFF.

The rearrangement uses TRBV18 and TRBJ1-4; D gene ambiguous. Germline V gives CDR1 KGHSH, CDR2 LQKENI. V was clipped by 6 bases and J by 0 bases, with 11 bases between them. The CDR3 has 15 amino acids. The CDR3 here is CASSRTGSTNEKLFF. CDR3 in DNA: TGTGCCAGCTCGCGGACGGGGTCAACTAATGAAAAACTGTTTTTT.

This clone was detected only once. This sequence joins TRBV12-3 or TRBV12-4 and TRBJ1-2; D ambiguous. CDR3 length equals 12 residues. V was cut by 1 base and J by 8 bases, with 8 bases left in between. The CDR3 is CASSLGVAGYTF. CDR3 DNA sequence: TGTGCCAGCAGTTTAGGGGTAGCAGGCTACACCTTC.

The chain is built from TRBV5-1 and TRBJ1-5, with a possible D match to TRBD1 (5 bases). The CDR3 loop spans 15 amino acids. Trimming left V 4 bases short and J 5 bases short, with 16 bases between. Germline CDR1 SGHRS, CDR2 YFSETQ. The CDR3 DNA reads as TGCGCCAGCAGCGTAGACGGACAAGCCGATCAGCCCCAGCATTTT. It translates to CASSVDGQADQPQHF. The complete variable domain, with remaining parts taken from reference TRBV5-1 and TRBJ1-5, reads KAGVTQTPRYLIKTRGQQVTLSCSPISGHRSVSWYQQTPGQGLQFLFEYFSETQRNKGNFPGRFSGRQFSNSRSEMNVSTLELGDSALYLCASSVDGQADQPQHFGDGTRLSIL.

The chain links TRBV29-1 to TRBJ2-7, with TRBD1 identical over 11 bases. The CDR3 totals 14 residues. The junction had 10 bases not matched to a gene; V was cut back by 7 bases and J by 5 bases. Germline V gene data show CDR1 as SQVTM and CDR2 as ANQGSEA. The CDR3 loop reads CSAQDRGRRNEQYF. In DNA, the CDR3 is TGCAGCGCCCAGGACAGGGGGCGTAGGAACGAGCAGTACTTC.

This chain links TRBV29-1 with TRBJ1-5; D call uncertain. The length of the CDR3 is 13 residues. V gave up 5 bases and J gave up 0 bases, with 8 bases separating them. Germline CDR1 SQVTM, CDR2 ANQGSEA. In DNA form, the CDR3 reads TGCAGCGTTAGAACCGATAGCAATCAGCCCCAGCATTTT. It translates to CSVRTDSNQPQHF.